This T cell receptor (beta chain) was found in a study of radiation and T cells in renal cell carcinoma. Comments on this clone: Its antigen is unknown.

Specified time point: blood 4 weeks post-SBRT, at nephrectomy. As for treatment: 15 Gy SBRT to primary tumor, nephrectomy 4 weeks later. After SBRT, blood was collected at 2 and 4 weeks, plus baseline. This renal cell carcinoma was of the clear cell type. Regarding the study as a whole: No pretreatment tumor biopsies were available for baseline clonotypes.

Here immunoSEQ multiplex PCR was the method, and the copy in TCRdb shows in-frame clones only, minus some. This sample yields about 83,000 clones, of which roughly 80% are seen a single time; 2% to 3% belongs to the top ten. Germline-derived CDR1 and CDR2 are LNHDA and SQIVND (reference sequence). V lost 7 bases and J 0 bases, leaving 17 bases between the germline ends. The CDR3 spans 16 residues. Sequencing used blood, obtained from a patient whose treatment included radiotherapy and nephrectomy. V gene TRBV19 combines with J gene TRBJ2-3; possible D gene TRBD2, 5 bases. This receptor was obtained from a woman in her sixties with renal cell carcinoma. The DNA for the CDR3 is TGTGCCAGTAACGCGGGTGGGTTGACTAGCACAGATACGCAGTATTTT. It yields the protein CASNAGGLTSTDTQYF.